This TCR beta chain was recorded in a study of Ad26.COV2.S vaccination and SARS-CoV-2 variants. At the level of the study: Intramuscular Ad26.COV2.S doses were given once or twice, 56 days apart.

Noted treatment: 19 received Ad26.COV2.S at low or high dose, single or two shots; several received placebo; per-sample allocation not given. Specimens were obtained on day 63 following the first vaccine or placebo injection. V shed 3 bases and J 5 bases; nucleotides not matched to a gene: 8. Germline CDR1 is SGHTA and CDR2 is FQGNSA. CDR3 size: 16 residues. The assay was immunoSEQ multiplex PCR, and TCRdb's table has in-frame clones only and misses some. The sample contains about 280,000 clones, 87% of which appear only once. In its sample, this clone was seen once. This chain joins TRBV7-2 and TRBJ2-2; 8 bases are a match to TRBD2. This receptor was taken from a person between 18 and 65 years old who received the Ad26.COV2.S COVID-19 vaccine or a placebo. This specimen consisted of peripheral blood, obtained in a trial of Ad26.COV2.S vaccine versus placebo. The DNA for the CDR3 is TGTGCCAGCAGCTTCTTGGCTAGCGGGCCTACCGGGGAGCTGTTTTTT. Residues: CASSFLASGPTGELFF.